This T cell receptor (beta chain) emerged from a study of CD8 T cells in Susac syndrome. Study-wide results and limits: The study conceded that relatively few individuals underwent its TCR sequencing and HLA analysis.

In regard to this clonotype: Its antigen is currently unknown.

Sequencing of TCR beta, carried out with a high-throughput approach, was applied to CD8+ and CD4+ T cells from the blood. With 2 bases removed from V and 3 bases from J, the gap between germline ends came to 8 bases. The germline gives CDR1 SEHNR, CDR2 FQNEAQ (reference sequence). The CDR3 covers 13 residues. An input of about 0.45 to 1 ug of RNA was subjected to reverse transcription using random hexamers. The TCR beta CDR3 was amplified by immunoSEQ multiplex PCR across 54 Vbeta, 13 Jbeta. A single record per CDR3 protein comes from TCRdb applying MiXCR to the immunoSEQ multiplex PCR reads. The sample consists of some 120,000 distinct CDR3 sequences, about 95% of them appearing once.

Sequencing was done on a sample of CD4+ T cells from PBMCs. This TCR was recovered from a human donor in good health. The rearrangement joins TRBV7-9 to TRBJ2-7; D ambiguous. CDR3 sequence reads: CASSLRWDYEQYF. The CDR3 DNA reads TGTGCCAGCAGCTTAAGATGGGACTACGAGCAGTACTTC. Full variable domain (remainder filled in from reference TRBV7-9 and TRBJ2-7): DTGVSQNPRHKITKRGQNVTFRCDPISEHNRLYWYRQTLGQGPEFLTYFQNEAQLEKSRLLSDRFSAERPKGSFSTLEIQRTEQGDSAMYLCASSLRWDYEQYFGPGTRLTVT.